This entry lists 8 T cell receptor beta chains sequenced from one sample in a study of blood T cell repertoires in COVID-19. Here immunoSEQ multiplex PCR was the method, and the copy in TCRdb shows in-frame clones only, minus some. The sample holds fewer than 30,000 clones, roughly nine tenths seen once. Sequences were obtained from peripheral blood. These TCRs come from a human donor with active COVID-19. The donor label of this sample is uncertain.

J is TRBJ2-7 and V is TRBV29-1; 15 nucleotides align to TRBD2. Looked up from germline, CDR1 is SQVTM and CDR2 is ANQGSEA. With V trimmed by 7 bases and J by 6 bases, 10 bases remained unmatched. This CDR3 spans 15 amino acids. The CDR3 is CSGSGTSGRFGEQYF. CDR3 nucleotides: TGCAGCGGCTCCGGGACTAGCGGGAGGTTCGGCGAGCAGTACTTC.

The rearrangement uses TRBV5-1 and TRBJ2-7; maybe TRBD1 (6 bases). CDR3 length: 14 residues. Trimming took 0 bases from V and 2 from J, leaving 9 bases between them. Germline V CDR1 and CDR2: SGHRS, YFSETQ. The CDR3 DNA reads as TGCGCCAGCAGCTTGGGGGCAGGGGCCTACGAGCAGTACTTC. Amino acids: CASSLGAGAYEQYF.

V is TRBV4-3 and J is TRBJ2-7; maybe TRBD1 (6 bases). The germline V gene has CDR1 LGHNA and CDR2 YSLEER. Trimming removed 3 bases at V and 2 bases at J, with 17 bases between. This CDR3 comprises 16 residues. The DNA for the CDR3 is TGCGCCAGCAGCCAGTTGACAGGTGCGACCCCCTACGAGCAGTACTTC. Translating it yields CASSQLTGATPYEQYF.

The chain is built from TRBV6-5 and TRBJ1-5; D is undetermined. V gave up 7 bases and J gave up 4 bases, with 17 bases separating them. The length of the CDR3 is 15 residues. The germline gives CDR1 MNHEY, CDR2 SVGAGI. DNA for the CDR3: TGTGCCAGCAAAATCCGGACTGACTCAAATCAGCCCCAGCATTTT. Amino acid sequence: CASKIRTDSNQPQHF.

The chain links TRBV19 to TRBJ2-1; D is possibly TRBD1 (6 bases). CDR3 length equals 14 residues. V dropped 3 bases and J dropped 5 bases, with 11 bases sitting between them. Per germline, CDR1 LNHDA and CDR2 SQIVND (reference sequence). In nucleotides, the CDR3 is TGTGCCAGTAGTATGGGTCAGGGGAACAATGAGCAGTTCTTC. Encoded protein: CASSMGQGNNEQFF.

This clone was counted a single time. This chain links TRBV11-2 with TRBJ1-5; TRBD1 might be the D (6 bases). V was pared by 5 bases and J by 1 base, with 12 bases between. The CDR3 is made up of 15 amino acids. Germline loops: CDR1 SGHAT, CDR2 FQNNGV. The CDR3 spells CASSPGTRSNQPQHF. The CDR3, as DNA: TGTGCCAGCAGCCCCGGGACAAGGAGCAATCAGCCCCAGCATTTT.

The CDR3, as DNA: TGCGCCAGCAGCCAACAGACAGGGACCGTCCAAGAGACCCAGTACTTC. This encodes CASSQQTGTVQETQYF. This chain uses TRBV4-3 with TRBJ2-5; 7 bases are a match to TRBD1. This CDR3 is built from 16 residues. After removal of 2 bases from V and 1 base from J, the junction contained 7 bases not matched to a gene. Per the germline V gene, CDR1 is LGHNA and CDR2 is YSLEER.

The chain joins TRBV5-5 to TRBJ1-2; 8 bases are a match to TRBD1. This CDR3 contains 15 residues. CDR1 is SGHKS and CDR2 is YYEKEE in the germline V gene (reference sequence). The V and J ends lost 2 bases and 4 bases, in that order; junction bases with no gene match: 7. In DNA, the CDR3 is TGTGCCAGCAGCTTAAGGGGACAGGCTCTCTATGGCTACACCTTC. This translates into CASSLRGQALYGYTF. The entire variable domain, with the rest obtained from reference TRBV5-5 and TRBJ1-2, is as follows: DAGVTQSPTHLIKTRGQQVTLRCSPISGHKSVSWYQQVLGQGPQFIFQYYEKEERGRGNFPDRFSARQFPNYSSELNVNALLLGDSALYLCASSLRGQALYGYTFGSGTRLTVV.